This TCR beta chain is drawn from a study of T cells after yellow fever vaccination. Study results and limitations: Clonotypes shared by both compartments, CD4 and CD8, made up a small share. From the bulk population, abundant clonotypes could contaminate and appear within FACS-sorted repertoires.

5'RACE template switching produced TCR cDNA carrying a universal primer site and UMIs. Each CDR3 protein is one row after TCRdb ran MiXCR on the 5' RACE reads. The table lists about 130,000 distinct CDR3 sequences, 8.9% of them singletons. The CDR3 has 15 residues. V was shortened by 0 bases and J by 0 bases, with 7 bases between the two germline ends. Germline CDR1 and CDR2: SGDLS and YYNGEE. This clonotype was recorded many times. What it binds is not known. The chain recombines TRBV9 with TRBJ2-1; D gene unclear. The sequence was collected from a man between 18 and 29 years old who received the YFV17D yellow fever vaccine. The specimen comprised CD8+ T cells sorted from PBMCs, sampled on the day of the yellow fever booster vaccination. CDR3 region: CASSVGSASYNEQFF. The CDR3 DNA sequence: TGTGCCAGCAGCGTAGGCTCCGCCTCCTACAATGAGCAGTTCTTC. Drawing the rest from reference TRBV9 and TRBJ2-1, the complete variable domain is DSGVTQTPKHLITATGQRVTLRCSPRSGDLSVYWYQQSLDQGLQFLIQYYNGEERAKGNILERFSAQQFPDLHSELNLSSLELGDSALYFCASSVGSASYNEQFFGPGTRLTVL.